This TCR beta chain derives from a study of shared T cell receptors in the human thymus. Method: immunoSEQ multiplex PCR; TCRdb's copy keeps in-frame clones and lacks some. Here the sample spans 700,000 or so clones, 70% to 90% being singletons. V gave up 6 bases and J gave up 6 bases, with 12 bases separating them. Germline V gene sequence: CDR1 MNHEY, CDR2 SMNVEV (reference sequence). The CDR3 runs to 13 residues. The same sample was also used in a study of human thymus T cells.

This TCR was recovered from a girl in the first two years of life with a congenital heart defect. V gene TRBV27 combines with J gene TRBJ2-1, with D possibly matching TRBD2 (5 bases). Sequences were obtained from thymocytes. CDR3 DNA: TGTGCCAGCAGGCGGACTTCGACCAATGAGCAGTTCTTC. Translation: CASRRTSTNEQFF.